The 29 T cell receptor beta chains below were found in one sample sequenced in a study of chemoradiotherapy in HPV16-positive cancers. This table comes from immunoSEQ multiplex PCR, and its TCRdb copy is limited to in-frame clones, with some not included. In the table there are 4,500 to 5,500 clones, roughly 81% of which are singletons. The sample was tumor tissue, taken from a patient who underwent chemoradiotherapy. The receptors here all came from a human donor with HPV-associated anogenital cancer.

The V call is TRBV4-1, the J call TRBJ2-5, with D unresolved. The V end was cut by 1 base, the J end by 2 bases, with 11 bases between. CDR1 and CDR2 (germline): MGHRA, YSYEKL. The CDR3 has 15 amino acids. CDR3: CASSQVETQQETQYF. The CDR3 DNA follows: TGCGCCAGCAGCCAAGTTGAGACTCAGCAAGAGACCCAGTACTTC.

The rearrangement uses TRBV27 and TRBJ1-5; D gene uncertain. Trimming shortened V by 3 bases and J by 7 bases, and 10 bases separated the two germline ends. This CDR3 has 13 residues. CDR1 is MNHEY and CDR2 is SMNVEV in the germline V gene (reference sequence). CDR3 nucleotide sequence: TGTGCCAGCAGTTTTAATCGTGGACAGCCCCAGCATTTT. Its translation: CASSFNRGQPQHF.

V gene TRBV6-1 combines with J gene TRBJ2-7; 8 nucleotides line up with TRBD1. CDR3 length equals 14 residues. Germline loops: CDR1 MNHNS, CDR2 SASEGT. The V and J ends lost 5 bases and 6 bases, in that order; junction bases with no gene match: 9. The CDR3 DNA reads as TGTGCCAGCAGTCTGACAGGGGCCCCCTCCGAGCAGTACTTC. Its translation is CASSLTGAPSEQYF.

The J gene is TRBJ2-3, the V gene TRBV21-1; TRBD2, as called in the table, went unchecked against the DNA. TRBV21-1 is flagged as a pseudogene. CDR3 length equals 17 residues. The CDR3 coding sequence is TGTGCCAGCAGCAAAGAACCCTCTAGCGGGAGACCAGATACGCAGTATTTT. Translation gives CASSKEPSSGRPDTQYF.

The chain has TRBV11-2 and TRBJ2-5; no reliable D call. Trimming removed 3 bases from V and 5 bases from J, with 4 bases in between. The germline CDR1 and CDR2 sequences are SGHAT and FQNNGV. This CDR3 contains 11 residues. DNA of the CDR3: TGTGCCAGCAGCTTCTCGGAGACCCAGTACTTC. It is translated as CASSFSETQYF.

This chain connects TRBV7-6 to TRBJ2-2; 8 bases are shared with TRBD1. The trim removed 6 bases at V and 3 bases at J, leaving 12 bases unmatched. The germline gives CDR1 SGHVS, CDR2 FNYEAQ. The CDR3 has 17 amino acids. The CDR3 DNA reads TGTGCCAGCAGTTTTAGACTCAGGGGGCCGGACACCGGGGAGCTGTTTTTT. Amino acid sequence: CASSFRLRGPDTGELFF.

The sample holds one count of this clone. The chain recombines TRBV4-1 with TRBJ2-5, with D uncertain. The last part of the DNA fits TRBJ2-7 better; the J call may be wrong. Germline V gene lookup returns CDR1 MGHRA and CDR2 YSYEKL. The CDR3 totals 14 residues. This CDR3 reads CASSQGPRRDEQYF. CDR3 DNA: TGCGCCAGCAGCCAAGGTCCAAGGAGAGACGAGCAGTACTTC.

A note on this clone: The sample carries other DNA sequences with the same CDR3. The rearrangement joins TRBV11-3 to TRBJ2-7; D not resolved. The CDR3 sequence is 14 residues long. The V end was cut by 4 bases, the J end by 1 base, with 11 bases between. Germline-derived CDR1 and CDR2 are SGHNT and YENEEA. CDR3: CASSSPGGSYEQYF. CDR3 DNA sequence: TGTGCCAGCAGCTCTCCAGGCGGATCCTACGAGCAGTACTTC.

The chain uses TRBV27 and TRBJ2-2; D is unclear. In germline, CDR1 is MNHEY, CDR2 SMNVEV (reference sequence). Trimming cost V 3 bases and J 3 bases, with 2 bases left between them. The CDR3 totals 12 residues. The CDR3 DNA reads TGTGCCAGCAGTTTCCACACCGGGGAGCTGTTTTTT. Its protein is CASSFHTGELFF.

This rearrangement joins TRBV19 to TRBJ1-1, with 7 bases identical to TRBD1. This CDR3 has 14 amino acids. Germline V CDR1 and CDR2: LNHDA, SQIVND (reference sequence). V dropped 1 base and J dropped 4; count of bases not matched to a gene: 3. This chain's CDR3 is CASSIGTGITEAFF. CDR3 DNA sequence: TGTGCCAGTAGTATAGGGACAGGAATCACTGAAGCTTTCTTT.

The chain combines TRBV20-1 with TRBJ2-1; no clear D. V lost 2 bases and J 10 bases, leaving 9 bases between the germline ends. The CDR3 length is 11 residues. The germline gives CDR1 DFQATT, CDR2 SNEGSKA (reference sequence). CDR3: CSARSDREQFF. CDR3 DNA: TGCAGTGCTAGAAGTGATAGAGAGCAGTTCTTC.

The chain combines TRBV5-5 with TRBJ2-2, with 12 nucleotides matching TRBD2. The V and J ends lost 4 bases and 1 base, in that order; junction bases with no gene match: 2. Germline V gene lookup returns CDR1 SGHKS and CDR2 YYEKEE (reference sequence). The CDR3 is 16 residues long. The DNA of the CDR3 is TGTGCCAGCAGCAAACTAGCGGGAGGGAACACCGGGGAGCTGTTTTTT. It is translated as CASSKLAGGNTGELFF.

The rearrangement joins TRBV7-2 to TRBJ2-7, with TRBD2 as a possible D gene (6 bases). Trimming left V 6 bases short and J 6 bases short, with 12 bases between. The V gene's germline CDR1 is SGHTA and CDR2 FQGNSA. This CDR3 is 12 amino acids long. DNA for the CDR3: TGTGCCAGCAGACTCGGGACTCGCGAGCAGTACTTC. Its protein is CASRLGTREQYF. The whole variable domain, remainder taken from reference TRBV7-2 and TRBJ2-7, is GAGVSQSPSNKVTEKGKDVELRCDPISGHTALYWYRQSLGQGLEFLIYFQGNSAPDKSGLPSDRFSAERTGGSVSTLTIQRTQQEDSAVYLCASRLGTREQYFGPGTRLTVT.

The J gene is TRBJ2-1, the V gene TRBV11-2, with D perhaps being TRBD1 or TRBD2 (5 bases each). CDR3 size: 14 residues. CDR1 SGHAT and CDR2 FQNNGV come from the germline V gene. Trimming pared 5 bases from V and 7 bases from J, leaving 15 bases between. Written as DNA, the CDR3 is TGTGCCAGCAGCGAGGGGAACCTTCCTAATGAGCAGTTCTTC. This gives the protein CASSEGNLPNEQFF.

The V call is TRBV6-1, the J call TRBJ2-7; D remains unclear. Trimming took off 1 base at V and 0 bases at J, with 10 bases between the two ends. Germline CDR1 is MNHNS and CDR2 is SASEGT. This CDR3 spans 15 amino acids. CDR3 sequence: CASSEGVDSSYEQYF. The CDR3 DNA reads TGTGCCAGCAGTGAAGGGGTGGATAGCTCCTACGAGCAGTACTTC.

The rearrangement joins TRBV10-3 to TRBJ2-7, with D hard to call. CDR1 is ENHRY and CDR2 is SYGVKD in the germline V gene. CDR3 length: 14 residues. Between the trimmed V and J ends, which lost 2 bases and 3 bases, there was a span of 11 bases. CDR3 in amino acids: CAISEPGPFYEQYF. DNA for the CDR3: TGTGCCATCAGTGAGCCAGGCCCCTTCTACGAGCAGTACTTC.

The chain links TRBV7-9 to TRBJ2-5; the D is unclear. CDR3 length: 11 residues. Trimming pared 5 bases from V and 2 bases from J, leaving 3 bases between. Germline CDR1 reads SEHNR; CDR2 reads FQNEAQ (reference sequence). The DNA for the CDR3 is TGTGCCAGCAGCAAACAAGAGACCCAGTACTTC. Translated: CASSKQETQYF. Together with reference TRBV7-9 and TRBJ2-5, the CDR3 gives the full variable domain: DTGVSQNPRHKITKRGQNVTFRCDPISEHNRLYWYRQTLGQGPEFLTYFQNEAQLEKSRLLSDRFSAERPKGSFSTLEIQRTEQGDSAMYLCASSKQETQYFGPGTRLLVL.

This clone has only one observation. The CDR3 DNA is TGCGCCAGCAGCTTGTTCTCAGGGGACCACAGCGGGGAGCTGTTTTTT. It encodes CASSLFSGDHSGELFF. This chain joins TRBV5-1 and TRBJ2-2; tentatively, D is TRBD1 (6 bases). This CDR3 has 16 residues. Germline V gene data show CDR1 as SGHRS and CDR2 as YFSETQ. V lost 1 base and J lost 7, with 17 bases in between.

The chain carries TRBV18 and TRBJ2-2; 13 nucleotides match TRBD2. The trim removed 5 bases at V and 6 bases at J, leaving 6 bases unmatched. The CDR3 spans 16 residues. The germline gives CDR1 KGHSH, CDR2 LQKENI. CDR3 sequence (DNA): TGTGCCAGCTCAATTCGGACTAGCGGGAGCGCCGGGGAGCTGTTTTTT. Amino acids: CASSIRTSGSAGELFF.

The chain recombines TRBV13 with TRBJ2-7, with D possibly matching TRBD2 (5 bases). Trimming took off 8 bases at V and 2 bases at J, with 10 bases between the two ends. CDR1 PRHDT and CDR2 FYEKMQ come from the germline V gene (reference sequence). There are 12 residues in the CDR3. The CDR3 region is CASGGRTYEQYF. DNA of the CDR3: TGTGCCAGCGGAGGAAGGACCTACGAGCAGTACTTC.

V and J are TRBV6-5 and TRBJ2-7, with D unresolved. The CDR3 loop spans 12 amino acids. Germline assignment: CDR1 MNHEY and CDR2 SVGAGI. V lost 5 bases and J 1 base, leaving 6 bases between the germline ends. The CDR3 sequence is CASSQYSYEQYF. The CDR3, as DNA: TGTGCCAGCAGTCAATATTCCTACGAGCAGTACTTC.

The chain uses TRBV5-6 and TRBJ1-5; D remains ambiguous. Germline CDR1 is SGHDT and CDR2 is YYEEEE. Trimming shortened V by 1 base and J by 8 bases, and 16 bases separated the two germline ends. This CDR3 region has 15 residues. CDR3 residues: CASSLLGGEPEPQHF. The CDR3, as DNA: TGTGCCAGCAGCTTGCTCGGCGGGGAGCCAGAGCCCCAGCATTTT.

This clone was seen more than once but under ten times. The genes are TRBV7-9 and TRBJ2-3; D may be TRBD2 (5 bases). The CDR3 totals 11 residues. Deletions cut 5 bases from V and 7 bases from J, with 7 bases between. CDR1 is SEHNR and CDR2 is FQNEAQ in the germline V gene (reference sequence). For the CDR3, the DNA is TGTGCCAGCAGCCGGGAAAATACGCAGTATTTT. Its protein product is CASSRENTQYF. Looking up the rest from reference TRBV7-9 and TRBJ2-3 gives the full variable domain: DTGVSQNPRHKITKRGQNVTFRCDPISEHNRLYWYRQTLGQGPEFLTYFQNEAQLEKSRLLSDRFSAERPKGSFSTLEIQRTEQGDSAMYLCASSRENTQYFGPGTRLTVL.

The V call is TRBV13, the J call TRBJ2-7; 7 bases are a match to TRBD1. V shed 5 bases and J 6 bases; nucleotides not matched to a gene: 10. In germline, CDR1 is PRHDT, CDR2 FYEKMQ (reference sequence). The CDR3 is 14 residues long. CDR3 DNA sequence: TGTGCCAGCAGCCGTCGGACAGGAATAGGCGAGCAGTACTTC. Encoded protein: CASSRRTGIGEQYF.

The chain couples TRBV2 to TRBJ1-5; D may be TRBD1 (6 bases). V lost 5 bases and J lost 6, with 17 bases in between. The CDR3 is made up of 15 amino acids. In germline, CDR1 is SNHLY, CDR2 FYNNEI. The CDR3 loop reads CASSSLSDRSQPQHF. CDR3 bases: TGTGCCAGCAGTTCCCTTTCCGACAGGTCTCAGCCCCAGCATTTT.

The chain joins TRBV18 to TRBJ1-1; possible D gene TRBD1, 5 bases. The V gene lost 5 bases and the J gene lost 2 bases, with 9 bases spanning the gap. CDR1 is KGHSH and CDR2 is LQKENI in the germline V gene. The CDR3 has 13 amino acids. The CDR3 coding sequence is TGTGCCAGCTCAAAGGGGACCAACACTGAAGCTTTCTTT. The encoded protein is CASSKGTNTEAFF.

This clone appeared a single time. An end of the junction does not agree with germline; a read error may underlie this. The chain employs TRBV10-3 and TRBJ2-3, with D possibly matching TRBD1 (6 bases). From germline, CDR1 is ENHRY and CDR2 SYGVKD. CDR3 length equals 16 residues. The CDR3 nucleotides are TGTGCCATCACTGAGGGCTGGCATGGCAGGGGAGATACGCAGTATTTT. Residues: CAITEGWHGRGDTQYF.

This clone was observed once. The genes are TRBV19 and TRBJ1-5; D is unclear. V lost 1 base and J 2 bases, leaving 9 bases between the germline ends. Germline loops: CDR1 LNHDA, CDR2 SQIVND (reference sequence). CDR3 length: 15 amino acids. The DNA for the CDR3 is TGTGCCAGTAGTATAGGGCACCGTGGCAATCAGCCCCAGCATTTT. It is translated as CASSIGHRGNQPQHF.

The rearrangement joins TRBV14 to TRBJ1-2; D not resolved. CDR1 and CDR2 (germline): SGHDN, FVKESK. V lost 5 bases to trimming and J lost 7 bases, with 20 bases between them. This CDR3 is built from 15 residues. The CDR3 DNA is TGTGCCAGCAGCAAGCTGGGGTCCGCCCTGGGTGGCTACACCTTC. Translated, it gives CASSKLGSALGGYTF. The whole variable domain, filled in from reference TRBV14 and TRBJ1-2, reads EAGVTQFPSHSVIEKGQTVTLRCDPISGHDNLYWYRRVMGKEIKFLLHFVKESKQDESGMPNNRFLAERTGGTYSTLKVQPAELEDSGVYFCASSKLGSALGGYTFGSGTRLTVV.